One and the same sample provided the 21 T cell receptor beta chains below, sequenced in a study of shared clonotypes between healthy human individuals. The table came from immunoSEQ multiplex PCR; TCRdb's copy has only in-frame clones and leaves some out. The profile covers about 490,000 clones, with around 80% appearing a single time and about 12% taken by the ten largest. The sample consisted of PBMCs. These receptor sequences come from a woman aged 40 to 50 in good health. Some clones in this sample may be carry-over from other donors' samples.

The rearrangement links TRBV19 to TRBJ2-3, with D maybe TRBD2 (5 bases). The CDR3 has 16 residues. The germline V and J ends were trimmed by 5 bases and 5 bases, with 20 bases remaining between them. The V gene's germline CDR1 is LNHDA and CDR2 SQIVND (reference sequence). CDR3 sequence reads: CASSYSRDTGRDTQYF. As DNA, the CDR3 is TGTGCCAGTAGTTACTCCCGTGACACGGGGAGAGATACGCAGTATTTT.

The V and J genes are TRBV27 and TRBJ1-1; D remains unclear. This CDR3 has 12 residues. Germline CDR1 and CDR2: MNHEY and SMNVEV (reference sequence). Deletions cut 4 bases from V and 5 bases from J, with 8 bases between. CDR3 region: CASSSLRTEAFF. DNA for the CDR3: TGTGCCAGCAGTTCCCTTCGGACTGAAGCTTTCTTT.

The rearrangement links TRBV28 to TRBJ1-1; tentative D call: TRBD1 (6 bases). This CDR3 has 16 amino acids. Per the germline V gene, CDR1 is MDHEN and CDR2 is SYDVKM. V lost 6 bases, J lost 1 base, and 18 bases lay in between. The CDR3 DNA reads as TGTGCCAGCAGAAAACCGGGCACAGGGTCGAACACTGAAGCTTTCTTT. Its translation: CASRKPGTGSNTEAFF. Full variable domain (remainder filled in from reference TRBV28 and TRBJ1-1): DVKVTQSSRYLVKRTGEKVFLECVQDMDHENMFWYRQDPGLGLRLIYFSYDVKMKEKGDIPEGYSVSREKKERFSLILESASTNQTSMYLCASRKPGTGSNTEAFFGQGTRLTVV.

The chain couples TRBV6-4 to TRBJ2-5; 7 bases line up with TRBD1. Near its end, the DNA agrees better with TRBJ2-7, so the J call may be wrong. The germline V gene encodes CDR1 MRHNA and CDR2 SNTAGT. CDR3 length: 13 residues. The chain's CDR3 is CASARDRSYEQYF. The CDR3 nucleotides are TGTGCCAGTGCGAGGGACAGAAGTTACGAGCAGTACTTC.

This sequence joins TRBV11-2 and TRBJ1-1; the match to TRBD1 covers 10 bases. With 1 base clipped from V and 5 bases from J, the junction kept 10 bases outside the gene matches. CDR3 length: 17 residues. Per germline, CDR1 SGHAT and CDR2 FQNNGV. This CDR3 reads CASSLGLGTGVRTEAFF. Here the CDR3 DNA reads TGTGCCAGCAGCTTAGGACTCGGGACAGGGGTGCGGACTGAAGCTTTCTTT.

The V and J genes are TRBV7-8 and TRBJ2-5; D not certain. Germline loops: CDR1 SGHVS, CDR2 FQNEAQ. There are 14 residues in the CDR3. The V end was cut by 6 bases, the J end by 2 bases, with 13 bases between. The CDR3 DNA is TGTGCCAGCAGTATAACCCCAGATCAAGAGACCCAGTACTTC. It codes for CASSITPDQETQYF. Filled out from reference TRBV7-8 and TRBJ2-5, the complete variable domain reads GAGVSQSPRYKVAKRGQDVALRCDPISGHVSLFWYQQALGQGPEFLTYFQNEAQLDKSGLPSDRFFAERPEGSVSTLKIQRTQQEDSAVYLCASSITPDQETQYFGPGTRLLVL.

The CDR3 protein is CASNGRANTGELFF. Here the CDR3 DNA reads TGTGCCAGCAATGGGCGGGCCAACACCGGGGAGCTGTTTTTT. V usage is TRBV7-8 and J usage is TRBJ2-2; tentative D call: TRBD2 (5 bases). The CDR3 extends over 14 amino acids. The ends were cut back, 7 bases at V and 2 bases at J, with 11 bases in the middle. Per germline, CDR1 SGHVS and CDR2 FQNEAQ.

The chain carries TRBV28 and TRBJ1-4, with 9 positions matching TRBD1. With 6 bases clipped from V and 8 bases from J, the junction kept 10 bases outside the gene matches. Germline V gene data show CDR1 as MDHEN and CDR2 as SYDVKM. There are 15 residues in the CDR3. The CDR3 loop reads CASRGSGTGSEKLFF. The CDR3 nucleotides read TGTGCCAGCAGGGGGAGCGGGACAGGGAGCGAAAAACTGTTTTTT.

This clone was seen a single time. The chain has TRBV7-2 and TRBJ1-5, with 7 positions matching TRBD1. Germline-derived CDR1 and CDR2 are SGHTA and FQGNSA. The CDR3 has 15 amino acids. The ends lost 6 bases at V and 7 bases at J; junction bases unmatched: 12. For the CDR3, the DNA is TGTGCCAGCAGTTCCGGACGCAGGGGGGAGCAGCCCCAGCATTTT. It codes for CASSSGRRGEQPQHF.

J is TRBJ1-2 and V is TRBV7-2, with D possibly matching TRBD1 (6 bases). Looked up from germline, CDR1 is SGHTA and CDR2 is FQGNSA. Trimming pared 2 bases from V and 6 bases from J, leaving 10 bases between. The CDR3 loop spans 13 amino acids. DNA for the CDR3: TGTGCCAGCAGCTTACAGGGGAGGGATGGCTACACCTTC. Amino acid sequence: CASSLQGRDGYTF.

This clone was seen once. With only one base between it and a far larger clone, this is likely a read error. At the DNA level, this CDR3 is encoded by other sequences in the same sample as well. The chain carries TRBV7-7 and TRBJ2-5, with unresolved D. The DNA end lines up better with TRBJ2-7; the J call may be wrong. Per germline, CDR1 SSHAT and CDR2 FNYEAQ (reference sequence). The CDR3 loop spans 15 amino acids. CDR3 sequence: CASSFLRYSPYEQYF. As DNA, the CDR3 is TGTGCCAGCAGCTTCCTCCGCTACTCACCCTACGAGCAGTACTTC.

The V and J genes are TRBV19 and TRBJ2-7, with D tentatively TRBD2 (6 bases). Germline values: CDR1 LNHDA, CDR2 SQIVND (reference sequence). This CDR3 spans 13 amino acids. Trimming cost V 4 bases and J 2 bases, with 9 bases left between them. CDR3: CASSTRGTYEQYF. The CDR3 region has the DNA TGTGCCAGTAGTACGCGGGGAACCTACGAGCAGTACTTC.

Comment on this clone: The same CDR3 also results from other DNA sequences found in this sample. V gene TRBV6-1 combines with J gene TRBJ1-1; D may be TRBD1 (6 bases). V shed 3 bases and J shed 3 bases, with 11 bases lying between them. The germline V gene has CDR1 MNHNS and CDR2 SASEGT. The CDR3 has 14 amino acids. The CDR3 DNA reads as TGTGCCAGCAGTGAGATAACAGGGTACACTGAAGCTTTCTTT. This encodes CASSEITGYTEAFF.

This clone was observed a few times. The chain links TRBV7-9 to TRBJ1-1; perhaps TRBD1 as D (5 bases). Germline CDR1 SEHNR, CDR2 FQNEAQ (reference sequence). V lost 5 bases and J lost 1, with 17 bases in between. The CDR3 is 16 residues long. The CDR3, as DNA: TGTGCCAGCAGCGAACCAAAGGGGAGACCGAACACTGAAGCTTTCTTT. It encodes CASSEPKGRPNTEAFF.

This clone was seen only once. The V gene is TRBV28, the J gene TRBJ1-5, with D possibly TRBD1 on 5 matching bases. The CDR3 covers 14 residues. Trimming removed 2 bases from V and 5 bases from J, with 10 bases in between. Looked up from germline, CDR1 is MDHEN and CDR2 is SYDVKM. The CDR3 coding sequence is TGTGCCAGCAGTTTAGGGGGAATGGATCAGCCCCAGCATTTT. Translating it yields CASSLGGMDQPQHF.

The chain carries TRBV29-1 and TRBJ1-2, with TRBD1 as a possible D gene (6 bases). V was shortened by 7 bases and J by 6 bases, with 21 bases between the two germline ends. Germline V gene data show CDR1 as SQVTM and CDR2 as ANQGSEA. The CDR3 is 14 residues long. CDR3 region: CSARGPGAKDGYTF. CDR3 DNA: TGCAGCGCCCGGGGGCCAGGGGCTAAGGATGGCTACACCTTC. The full variable domain, completed using reference TRBV29-1 and TRBJ1-2, is SAVISQKPSRDICQRGTSLTIQCQVDSQVTMMFWYRQQPGQSLTLIATANQGSEATYESGFVIDKFPISRPNLTFSTLTVSNMSPEDSSIYLCSARGPGAKDGYTFGSGTRLTVV.

This rearrangement joins TRBV7-2 to TRBJ2-5, with TRBD1 matching 8 bases. The CDR3 consists of 15 residues. Germline CDR1 is SGHTA and CDR2 is FQGNSA. With V trimmed by 4 bases and J by 5 bases, 9 bases remained unmatched. CDR3 DNA sequence: TGTGCCAGCAGCTCGAACGCGGACAGGGCCGAGACCCAGTACTTC. Its translation: CASSSNADRAETQYF.

This clone was seen at least ten times. The sample has other DNA sequences that encode this CDR3 too. J is TRBJ2-3 and V is TRBV7-3; D gene ambiguous. Trimming took 2 bases from V and 3 from J, leaving 3 bases between them. Per the germline V gene, CDR1 is SGHTA and CDR2 is FQGTGA. This CDR3 region has 12 residues. Written as DNA, the CDR3 is TGTGCCAGCAGCTTAGGTACAGATACGCAGTATTTT. Translated: CASSLGTDTQYF.

The gene calls are TRBV28 and TRBJ2-7, with 8 bases lining up with TRBD2. The V gene's germline CDR1 is MDHEN and CDR2 SYDVKM. The CDR3 extends over 12 amino acids. The trim removed 3 bases at V and 9 bases at J, leaving 4 bases unmatched. The DNA for the CDR3 is TGTGCCAGCAGTTTCGCGGGGGGCGGGCAGTACTTC. Protein: CASSFAGGGQYF.

V and J are TRBV7-8 and TRBJ2-2; D gene unclear. The germline V gene has CDR1 SGHVS and CDR2 FQNEAQ. The CDR3 extends over 15 amino acids. V was cut by 4 bases and J by 0 bases, with 9 bases left in between. DNA for the CDR3: TGTGCCAGCAGCTCTAGAGTCTCGAACACCGGGGAGCTGTTTTTT. As protein: CASSSRVSNTGELFF.

This clone occurred once. This chain connects TRBV5-5 to TRBJ1-2; no definite D call. The CDR3 spans 12 residues. From germline, CDR1 is SGHKS and CDR2 YYEKEE (reference sequence). V lost 0 bases to trimming and J lost 8 bases, with 8 bases between them. The CDR3, as DNA: TGTGCCAGCAGCTTGGGGGATATCGGCTACACCTTC. Protein product: CASSLGDIGYTF.